Listed below are T cell receptor beta chains from one sample, sequenced in a study of blood T cells in healthy people across ages. TCRdb re-called the 5' RACE reads through MiXCR, storing one row per CDR3 protein. Among around 800,000 distinct CDR3 sequences listed, roughly 25% were seen once. The sample was also linked to a second study, of T cells of mothers and their children.

The specimen was blood. These receptors were collected from a boy between 10 and 17 years old in good health. Each CDR3 is given with its conserved first and last residue. Fields, in order: CDR3 DNA, CDR3 protein, V gene, J gene, clone size, D gene. D genes are given only for firm matches. Size is omitted from some rows. Given values are once, few, many or a class for expanded clones.

TGTGCCTCCGGAGGGGGGGCCCTAGAGACCCAGTACTTC	CASGGGALETQYF	TRBV9	TRBJ2-5	-	-
TGTGCCAGCAGCGTAGAGAACAGCGGCACTGAAGCTTTCTTT	CASSVENSGTEAFF	TRBV9	TRBJ1-1	few	-
TGTGCCACCAGCAGAGGTCGGGCCAGGGGATACTCCTACGAGCAGTACTTC	CATSRGRARGYSYEQYF	TRBV15	TRBJ2-7	few	-
TGCGCCAGCAGCTTGGCCGGGCGGGGGGGTGATGAGCAGTTCTTC	CASSLAGRGGDEQFF	TRBV5-1	TRBJ2-1	-	TRBD2
TGTGCCTGGAGTGGTCTCTACGAGCAGTACTTC	CAWSGLYEQYF	TRBV30	TRBJ2-7	-	-
TGCGCCAGCAGCTTCTCTAGCGGGAGGCCCTACAATGAGCAGTTCTTC	CASSFSSGRPYNEQFF	TRBV5-1	TRBJ2-1	-	TRBD2
TGTGCCAGCAGCCATGGACAGGGCTATGGCTACACCTTC	CASSHGQGYGYTF	TRBV7-9	TRBJ1-2	few	TRBD1
TGCGCCAGCAGCCAAGATACCGGGAGTGAGCAGTTCTTC	CASSQDTGSEQFF	TRBV4-3	TRBJ2-1	-	-
TGCGCCAGCACCGCCAACAATGAGCAGTTCTTC	CASTANNEQFF	TRBV5-1	TRBJ2-1	few	-
TGTGCCAGCAGTTCAGGGGGCGATAGCAATCAGCCCCAGCATTTT	CASSSGGDSNQPQHF	TRBV7-9	TRBJ1-5	few	TRBD1
TGTGCCAGCAGCCAAGCTAGGCTCTCCTACAATGAGCAGTTCTTC	CASSQARLSYNEQFF	TRBV3-1	TRBJ2-1	-	-
TGCAGCGGTCTAGGTCCTGAGGACATTCAGTACTTC	CSGLGPEDIQYF	TRBV29-1	TRBJ2-4	once	-
TGCGCCAGCCACAGGATACTCCAAGAGACCCAGTACTTC	CASHRILQETQYF	TRBV5-1	TRBJ2-5	few	-
TGTGCCAGCAGCTTAAATGCAGGGGCCTACAATGAGCAGTTCTTC	CASSLNAGAYNEQFF	TRBV7-3	TRBJ2-1	-	-
TGCAGTGCTAGAGAGGGAAACAGCAATCAGCCCCAGCATTTT	CSAREGNSNQPQHF	TRBV20-1	TRBJ1-5	-	-
TGTGCCAGCCGCGGACAGGGTGTAACGGGGGCCAACGTCCTGACTTTC	CASRGQGVTGANVLTF	TRBV2	TRBJ2-6	-	TRBD1
TGTGCCAGCAGCGAAAGAAGCCACGAGCAGTACTTC	CASSERSHEQYF	TRBV7-9	TRBJ2-7	few	-
TGTGCCAGCAGCCAAGAAGGGGGAGGACAGAACTATGGCTACACCTTC	CASSQEGGGQNYGYTF	TRBV3-1	TRBJ1-2	few	-
TGTGCCAGCAGTCCAGGGGGCGGGGGGGCCTCCTACAATGAGCAGTTCTTC	CASSPGGGGASYNEQFF	TRBV11-3	TRBJ2-1	few	-
TGTGCCAGCAGTTTCCCCGGGGGGTTTGAGCAGTTCTTC	CASSFPGGFEQFF	TRBV27	TRBJ2-1	few	TRBD2
TGTGCCAGCAGCCAAGCCCAGGGCATCCAGTTCTTC	CASSQAQGIQFF	TRBV14	TRBJ2-1	-	-
TGTGCCAGCAGTTTCGAGCTCACCTACAATGAGCAGTTCTTC	CASSFELTYNEQFF	TRBV28	TRBJ2-1	few	-
TGTGCCAGCAGCTTGCTAGCGTACGAGCAGTACTTC	CASSLLAYEQYF	TRBV7-9	TRBJ2-7	few	-
TGTGCCAGCAAACGTACAGGTTTGAACTATGGCTACACCTTC	CASKRTGLNYGYTF	TRBV6-5	TRBJ1-2	-	-
TGTGCCAGCAGCTCAGGGAAGGAACCCATAGATACGCAGTATTTT	CASSSGKEPIDTQYF	TRBV4-2	TRBJ2-3	few	-
TGTGCCAGCAGTGACTCAGGGGGAGGAGGCTACACCTTC	CASSDSGGGGYTF	TRBV6-6	TRBJ1-2	-	TRBD1